This T cell receptor beta chain was documented in a study of cytomegalovirus exposure and HLA in healthy donors. The PCR made use of 60 Vbeta and 13 Jbeta primers. Authors' analysis steps: In a later analysis, approximately 80 million unique TCR beta chains included roughly 11 million shared by two or more donors. This table comes from immunoSEQ multiplex PCR, and its TCRdb copy is limited to in-frame clones, with some not included. The V and J calls and clone size come from that table; D and trimming were worked out from the DNA. Here the sample spans about 97,000 clones, 73% being singletons. A note on this clone: Its specificity is unknown.

Findings and caveats of the study: Highly shared variants forming one cluster were likely a sequencing artifact.

This CDR3 is 15 amino acids long. The V and J ends lost 4 bases and 5 bases, in that order; junction bases with no gene match: 7. The germline V gene encodes CDR1 MGHRA and CDR2 YSYEKL. The sample taken for sequencing was PBMCs. This TCR came from a man aged 40-50 years in good health and CMV-seronegative. The chain links TRBV4-1 to TRBJ1-5; TRBD1 agrees at 8 bases. Here the CDR3 DNA reads TGCGCCAGCAGCCTAACGGGACAGGTCTATCAGCCCCAGCATTTT. Amino acids: CASSLTGQVYQPQHF.